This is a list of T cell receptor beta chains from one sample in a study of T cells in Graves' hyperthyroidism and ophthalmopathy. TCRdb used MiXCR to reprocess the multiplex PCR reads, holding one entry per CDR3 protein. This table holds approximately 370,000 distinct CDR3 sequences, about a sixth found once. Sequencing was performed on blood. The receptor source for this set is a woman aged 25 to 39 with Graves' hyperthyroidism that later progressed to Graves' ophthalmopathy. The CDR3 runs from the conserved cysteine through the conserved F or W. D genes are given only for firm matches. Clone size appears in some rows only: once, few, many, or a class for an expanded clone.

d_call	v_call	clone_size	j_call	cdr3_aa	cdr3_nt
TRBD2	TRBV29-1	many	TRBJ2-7	CSVEPGGSSYEQYF	TGCAGCGTTGAACCGGGGGGAAGCTCCTACGAGCAGTACTTC
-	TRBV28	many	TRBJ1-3	CASSRPDLSSGNTIYF	TGTGCCAGCAGCCGGCCCGACTTGAGCTCTGGAAACACCATATATTTT
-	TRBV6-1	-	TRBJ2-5	CASSGNQETQYF	TGTGCCAGCAGTGGCAACCAAGAGACCCAGTACTTC
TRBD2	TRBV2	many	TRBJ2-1	CASSPTSGRYNEQFF	TGTGCCAGCAGTCCGACTAGCGGGAGGTACAATGAGCAGTTCTTC
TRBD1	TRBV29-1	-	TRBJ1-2	CSVAKQGPYGYTF	TGCAGCGTTGCCAAACAGGGGCCCTATGGCTACACCTTC
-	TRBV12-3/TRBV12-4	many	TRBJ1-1	CASSGGGNTEAFF	TGTGCCAGCAGTGGTGGGGGGAACACTGAAGCTTTCTTT
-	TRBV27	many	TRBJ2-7	CASSLTGARSYEQYF	TGTGCCAGCTCACTTACCGGGGCGAGGAGTTACGAGCAGTACTTC
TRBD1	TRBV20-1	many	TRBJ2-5	CSAAVEGARETQYF	TGCAGTGCTGCCGTTGAGGGGGCCCGAGAGACCCAGTACTTC
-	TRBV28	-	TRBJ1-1	CAIQGPGNTEAFF	TGTGCCATACAGGGACCGGGCAACACTGAAGCTTTCTTT
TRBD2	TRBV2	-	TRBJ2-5	CASSRLAGGEETQYF	TGTGCCAGCAGCCGACTAGCGGGGGGTGAAGAGACCCAGTACTTC
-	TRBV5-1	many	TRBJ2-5	CASKPSGPSQETQYF	TGCGCCAGCAAGCCATCCGGACCGAGCCAAGAGACCCAGTACTTC
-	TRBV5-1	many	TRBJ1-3	CASSPRVSGNTIYF	TGCGCCAGCAGCCCTCGAGTCTCTGGAAACACCATATATTTT
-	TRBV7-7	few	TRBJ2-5	CASSLVAGSQETQYF	TGTGCTAGCAGCTTAGTGGCAGGGAGCCAAGAGACCCAGTACTTC
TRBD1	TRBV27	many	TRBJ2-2	CASSPQGQRPNTGELFF	TGTGCCAGCAGTCCCCAGGGACAGCGACCGAACACCGGGGAGCTGTTTTTT
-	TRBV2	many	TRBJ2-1	CASSVSQDTYNEQFF	TGTGCCAGCAGTGTATCCCAAGACACATACAATGAGCAGTTCTTC
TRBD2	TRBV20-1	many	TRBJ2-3	CSASEREALLTDTQYF	TGCAGTGCTAGCGAGCGGGAGGCCCTCCTCACAGATACGCAGTATTTT
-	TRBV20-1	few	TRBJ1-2	CSAGEPGQKNYGYTF	TGCAGTGCCGGAGAACCGGGACAAAAAAACTATGGCTACACCTTC
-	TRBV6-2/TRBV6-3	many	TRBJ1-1	CATISQVGNTEAFF	TGTGCCACCATAAGCCAAGTGGGAAACACTGAAGCTTTCTTT
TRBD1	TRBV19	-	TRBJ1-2	CASRQGYDGYTF	TGTGCCAGTCGACAGGGCTACGATGGCTACACCTTC
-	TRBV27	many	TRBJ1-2	CASSPQPTNYGYTF	TGTGCCAGCAGTCCACAACCTACTAACTATGGCTACACCTTC
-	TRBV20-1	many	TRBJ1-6	CSAIDRKSSYNSPLHF	TGCAGTGCTATTGACAGGAAGAGCTCCTATAATTCACCCCTCCACTTT
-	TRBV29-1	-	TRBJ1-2	CSVVDVGVYGYTF	TGCAGCGTCGTCGATGTCGGAGTCTATGGCTACACCTTC
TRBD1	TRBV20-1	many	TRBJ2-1	CSASHRDRVYNEQFF	TGCAGTGCTAGCCACCGGGACAGGGTATACAATGAGCAGTTCTTC
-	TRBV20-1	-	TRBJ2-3	CSASKGDPDTQYF	TGCAGTGCTAGCAAGGGCGACCCCGATACGCAGTATTTT
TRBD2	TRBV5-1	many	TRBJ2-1	CASSLFPLAGDSSYNEQFF	TGCGCCAGCAGCTTGTTTCCCCTAGCGGGGGACAGCTCCTACAATGAGCAGTTCTTC
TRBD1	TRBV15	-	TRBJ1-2	CATSIRTGNGYTF	TGTGCCACCAGCATTCGGACAGGGAATGGCTACACCTTC
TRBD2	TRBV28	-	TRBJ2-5	CVSTLRGGAQETQYF	TGTGTCAGCACCCTTCGGGGGGGAGCCCAAGAGACCCAGTACTTC
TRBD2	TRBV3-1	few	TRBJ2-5	CASSQDRSWRGGLKETQYF	TGTGCCAGCAGCCAAGATAGGTCGTGGCGGGGGGGCCTAAAAGAGACCCAGTACTTC
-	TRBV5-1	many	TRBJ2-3	CASSIWGTHTDTQYF	TGCGCCAGCAGTATCTGGGGTACACACACAGATACGCAGTATTTT
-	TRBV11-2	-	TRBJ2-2	CASSLGAAANTGELFF	TGTGCCAGCAGCTTAGGTGCAGCTGCGAACACCGGGGAGCTGTTTTTT